This entry is about one TCR beta chain. Only in-frame clones appear in the TCRdb table, and some are missing; sequencing was by immunoSEQ multiplex PCR. The profile covers a few hundred thousand clones, with around 89% appearing a single time and 1% taken by the ten largest. The sample belongs to a study of blood T cell repertoires in COVID-19. There are 12 residues in the CDR3. Germline loops: CDR1 MDHEN, CDR2 SYDVKM. Trimming stripped 5 bases from V and 5 bases from J, with 7 bases between. Sequences were obtained from PBMCs or T cells enriched from blood (not recorded which). The clonotype originates from a man between 18 and 29 years old who had recovered from COVID-19. The V call is TRBV28, the J call TRBJ2-1; D is unresolved. The CDR3 bases are TGTGCCAGCAGTCTGACTCACAATGAGCAGTTCTTC. This sequence encodes CASSLTHNEQFF.